Listed below are T cell receptor beta chains from one sample, sequenced in a study of T cells after posttransplantation cyclophosphamide. Sequencing used immunoSEQ multiplex PCR; TCRdb keeps in-frame clones, though not all of them. Here the sample spans around 12,000 clones, roughly 95% being singletons. Material for sequencing was naive CD8+ T cells sorted from PBMCs. All receptors come from a man aged 25 to 40 in good health and a related stem cell transplant donor. Both conserved end residues are part of each CDR3. D genes are given only for firm matches. Part of the rows lack a size; the others show once, few, many or a class for expanded clones.

>.|TRBD2|TRBV7-3|13|TRBJ2-2
CASRSGGTGELFF
TGTGCCAGCAGAAGCGGGGGAACCGGGGAGCTGTTTTTT
>once|.|TRBV7-9|14|TRBJ2-7
CASSLAYKPYEQYF
TGTGCCAGCAGCTTAGCTTATAAGCCCTACGAGCAGTACTTC
>.|TRBD1|TRBV7-9|14|TRBJ2-7
CASSLGQGNYEQYF
TGTGCCAGCAGCTTGGGACAGGGGAACTACGAGCAGTACTTC
>.|.|TRBV7-9|13|TRBJ2-3
CASSYPYVGTQYF
TGTGCCAGCAGCTATCCCTACGTTGGTACGCAGTATTTT
>once|.|TRBV21-1|17|TRBJ2-3
CASSAHLATVMEDTQYF
TGTGCCAGCAGTGCTCACCTAGCTACAGTCATGGAAGATACGCAGTATTTT
>.|.|TRBV5-6|15|TRBJ2-7
CASSLADRLYYEQYF
TGTGCCAGCAGCCTCGCAGACAGGTTGTATTACGAGCAGTACTTC
>.|.|TRBV4-3|15|TRBJ1-4
CASSQEEVKDEKLFF
TGCGCCAGCAGCCAAGAAGAGGTAAAGGATGAAAAACTGTTTTTT
>.|.|TRBV27|16|TRBJ2-1
CASISAQRGSYNEQFF
TGTGCCAGCATCTCCGCGCAAAGGGGCTCCTACAATGAGCAGTTCTTC
>.|TRBD2|TRBV27|15|TRBJ2-5
CASSERGPNQETQYF
TGTGCCAGCAGTGAGCGGGGACCCAACCAAGAGACCCAGTACTTC
>.|.|TRBV6-6|14|TRBJ2-7
CASSNPGLSGEQYF
TGTGCCAGCAGTAACCCGGGACTTAGTGGCGAGCAGTACTTC
>.|TRBD2|TRBV7-9|16|TRBJ2-1
CASSPEASGGANEQFF
TGTGCCAGCAGCCCCGAGGCTAGCGGGGGGGCCAATGAGCAGTTCTTC
>once|.|TRBV4-1|13|TRBJ2-1
CASSPVGANEQFF
TGCGCCAGCAGCCCTGTGGGGGCCAATGAGCAGTTCTTC
>.|.|TRBV6-6|12|TRBJ2-7
CASSYEGYEQYF
TGTGCCAGCAGTTACGAGGGCTACGAGCAGTACTTC
>.|.|TRBV9|13|TRBJ1-1
CASSPDSLTEAFF
TGTGCCAGCAGCCCTGACAGCCTCACTGAAGCTTTCTTT
>.|TRBD1|TRBV7-8|16|TRBJ2-7
CASSARQGKGSYEQYF
TGTGCCAGCAGCGCCAGACAGGGAAAAGGGTCCTACGAGCAGTACTTC
>.|.|TRBV4-1|15|TRBJ1-1
CASSQDGGGGTEAFF
TGCGCCAGCAGCCAAGATGGGGGAGGGGGGACTGAAGCTTTCTTT
>.|.|TRBV29-1|13|TRBJ1-2
CSVTGLADYGYTF
TGCAGCGTCACAGGGTTGGCTGACTATGGCTACACCTTC
>.|TRBD1|TRBV10-3|14|TRBJ2-1
CAISDRVRLDEQFF
TGTGCCATCAGCGACAGGGTACGACTCGATGAGCAGTTCTTC
>.|TRBD1|TRBV5-4|17|TRBJ2-2
CASSLGQGVVKTGELFF
TGTGCCAGCAGCTTAGGCCAGGGGGTCGTAAAAACCGGGGAGCTGTTTTTT
>.|.|TRBV6-1|13|TRBJ1-1
CASSLLLSTEAFF
TGTGCCAGCAGCCTTTTACTGAGCACTGAAGCTTTCTTT
>.|TRBD1|TRBV7-9|16|TRBJ2-1
CASSFPTGGSYNEQFF
TGTGCCAGCAGCTTCCCGACAGGGGGCTCCTACAATGAGCAGTTCTTC
>.|TRBD1|TRBV10-1|16|TRBJ2-7
CASRPIRGQGTYEQYF
TGCGCCAGCAGGCCCATCCGAGGACAGGGGACCTACGAGCAGTACTTC
>.|TRBD2|TRBV2|12|TRBJ2-1
CASSGGAFSQFF
TGTGCCAGCAGCGGGGGGGCCTTTTCCCAGTTCTTC
>.|.|TRBV6-5|13|TRBJ1-5
CASSKRVYQPQHF
TGTGCCAGCTCCAAGCGGGTTTATCAGCCCCAGCATTTT
>.|TRBD1|TRBV5-6|14|TRBJ2-5
CASRDGTGLKTQYF
TGTGCCAGCAGGGACGGGACAGGGCTAAAGACCCAGTACTTC
>.|TRBD1|TRBV19|13|TRBJ1-2
CASLQDRGGGYTF
TGTGCCAGTCTCCAGGACAGGGGGGGTGGCTACACCTTC
>.|.|TRBV7-9|12|TRBJ1-2
CASSVGGSGYTF
TGTGCCAGCAGCGTTGGGGGGAGTGGCTACACCTTC
>once|.|TRBV6-5|13|TRBJ2-7
CASSSGADYEQYF
TGTGCCAGCAGTTCAGGGGCCGACTACGAGCAGTACTTC
>.|TRBD1|TRBV7-9|16|TRBJ1-2
CASSLSTGARLYGYTF
TGTGCCAGCAGCCTCTCAACAGGGGCCCGTCTCTATGGCTACACCTTC